One and the same sample provided the 18 T cell receptor beta chains below, sequenced in a study of T-cell reconstitution after alpha-beta-depleted transplantation in children. Unique molecular identifiers were used to barcode this TCRbeta library. A single record per CDR3 protein comes from TCRdb applying MiXCR to the PCR reads. The table records approximately 400,000 distinct CDR3 sequences, 11% of them present only once. Sequenced material: PBMCs from the stem cell graft donor, taken from the stem cell graft. The receptors were gathered from a human donor who donated a stem cell graft to a child with acute myeloid leukemia.

This clonotype has only a few counts. The chain uses TRBV5-1 and TRBJ2-3; 9 bases agree with TRBD2. V was clipped by 4 bases and J by 0 bases; unmatched bases: 6. CDR3 length: 16 amino acids. CDR1 and CDR2 (germline): SGHRS, YFSETQ. The CDR3 protein is CASSRDSGGSTDTQYF. Here the CDR3 DNA reads TGCGCCAGCAGCCGAGACAGCGGGGGGAGCACAGATACGCAGTATTTT.

This clonotype was detected only a few times. The CDR3 spells CASSFSDRPRDNYGYTF. CDR3 in DNA: TGTGCCAGCAGTTTTAGTGATCGCCCGAGGGACAACTATGGCTACACCTTC. The chain carries TRBV12-3 or TRBV12-4 and TRBJ1-2; D might be TRBD1 (5 bases). V was cut by 3 bases and J by 2 bases, with 19 bases left in between. CDR3 length equals 17 residues.

In this sample, this clonotype turned up many times. This chain joins TRBV12-3 or TRBV12-4 and TRBJ2-3; D ambiguous. The CDR3 contains 12 residues. The V gene lost 3 bases and the J gene lost 11 bases, with 12 bases spanning the gap. In DNA form, the CDR3 reads TGTGCCAGCAGTTTGTATGGGAAGGTGCAGTATTTT. This codes for CASSLYGKVQYF.

This clonotype was seen repeatedly, ten times or more. Germline and junction disagree at one end, which may indicate a read error. The rearrangement uses TRBV5-1 and TRBJ2-5; D call uncertain. The CDR3 extends over 11 amino acids. The germline CDR1 and CDR2 sequences are SGHRS and YFSETQ. The chain's CDR3 is CASSVEETQYF. The CDR3 DNA sequence: TGTGCCAGCAGCGTAGAAGAGACCCAGTACTTC. Variable domain in full (rest from reference TRBV5-1 and TRBJ2-5): KAGVTQTPRYLIKTRGQQVTLSCSPISGHRSVSWYQQTPGQGLQFLFEYFSETQRNKGNFPGRFSGRQFSNSRSEMNVSTLELGDSALYLCASSVEETQYFGPGTRLLVL.

The chain joins TRBV6-2 or TRBV6-3 to TRBJ1-5; 10 bases map to TRBD1. Germline V gives CDR1 MNHEY, CDR2 SVGEGT. With 2 bases clipped from V and 6 bases from J, the junction kept 1 base outside the gene matches. The CDR3 has 14 amino acids. The CDR3 region is CASSYRDRGQPQHF. For the CDR3, the DNA is TGTGCCAGCAGTTACCGGGACAGGGGTCAGCCCCAGCATTTT.

CDR3 residues: CASSNRPGLAGRETQYF. CDR3 DNA: TGTGCCAGCAGCAACAGACCGGGACTAGCGGGCAGGGAGACCCAGTACTTC. J is TRBJ2-5 and V is TRBV5-6, with 12 nucleotides matching TRBD2. The germline CDR1 and CDR2 sequences are SGHDT and YYEEEE. The V gene end was trimmed by 4 bases and the J gene end by 5 bases; junction bases not matched to a gene: 12. The CDR3 is 17 residues long.

The chain employs TRBV5-1 and TRBJ2-7; D gene uncertain. The length of the CDR3 is 15 residues. V was cut by 0 bases and J by 0 bases, with 10 bases left in between. The germline gives CDR1 SGHRS, CDR2 YFSETQ. DNA for the CDR3: TGCGCCAGCAGCTTGGAGTCTTACCACTCCTACGAGCAGTACTTC. This gives the protein CASSLESYHSYEQYF.

This clonotype was found many times. This chain connects TRBV29-1 to TRBJ2-1; D ambiguous. Germline V gene sequence: CDR1 SQVTM, CDR2 ANQGSEA. The V and J ends lost 0 bases and 10 bases respectively, with 10 bases between them. The length of the CDR3 is 12 residues. Here the CDR3 reads CSVEDRLWEQFF. The CDR3 DNA is TGCAGCGTTGAAGATCGGCTATGGGAGCAGTTCTTC.

Points on this clonotype: One end of the junction is discordant with germline, which a read error may explain. The chain combines TRBV28 with TRBJ2-1; D perhaps matches TRBD2 (6 bases). Germline CDR1 MDHEN, CDR2 SYDVKM. CDR3 size: 15 residues. The CDR3 DNA reads as TGTGCCATGAGCCGCGGGGTCCTGTCCTGCAATGAGCAGTTCTTC. Translating it yields CAMSRGVLSCNEQFF.

The chain uses TRBV9 and TRBJ2-5, with 8 nucleotides matching TRBD2. Germline assignment: CDR1 SGDLS and CDR2 YYNGEE. The CDR3 has 17 residues. V shed 0 bases, J shed 2 bases, and the junction held 9 bases outside the gene matches. Here the CDR3 reads CASSVDLAGGLQETQYF. In DNA, the CDR3 is TGTGCCAGCAGCGTAGACCTGGCGGGAGGACTACAAGAGACCCAGTACTTC.

This clonotype was seen more than once but under ten times. The chain has TRBV7-2 and TRBJ1-5; weak D call: TRBD1 (5 bases). Germline assignment: CDR1 SGHTA and CDR2 FQGNSA. Trimming cost V 4 bases and J 2 bases, with 12 bases left between them. The CDR3 is made up of 15 amino acids. CDR3 coding DNA: TGTGCCAGCAGCTCCCCGGACACGGGCAATCAGCCCCAGCATTTT. Its translation: CASSSPDTGNQPQHF. The full variable domain, completed using reference TRBV7-2 and TRBJ1-5, is GAGVSQSPSNKVTEKGKDVELRCDPISGHTALYWYRQSLGQGLEFLIYFQGNSAPDKSGLPSDRFSAERTGGSVSTLTIQRTQQEDSAVYLCASSSPDTGNQPQHFGDGTRLSIL.

Comment on this clonotype: Mismatch with germline at one junction end may stem from a read error. V is TRBV20-1 and J is TRBJ2-7; weak D call: TRBD2 (6 bases). This CDR3 spans 17 amino acids. From germline, CDR1 is DFQATT and CDR2 SNEGSKA (reference sequence). CDR3 residues: CCAILISSGEAGYEQYF. CDR3 DNA: TGCTGTGCTATTTTAATCAGCTCCGGCGAGGCGGGGTACGAGCAGTACTTC.

The chain joins TRBV5-1 to TRBJ2-1, with D possibly being TRBD2 (5 bases). CDR1 SGHRS and CDR2 YFSETQ come from the germline V gene. With 0 bases removed from V and 2 bases from J, the gap between germline ends came to 9 bases. This CDR3 has 15 residues. Here the CDR3 reads CASSLGSGPYNEQFF. CDR3 sequence (DNA): TGCGCCAGCAGCTTGGGGAGCGGACCCTACAATGAGCAGTTCTTC.

V gene TRBV21-1 combines with J gene TRBJ2-1; the table's D call, TRBD1, was not checked against the DNA. TRBV21-1 is listed as a pseudogene. This CDR3 is built from 14 residues. CDR3 sequence (DNA): TGTGCCAGCGAGGACAGGGGCGGAGGGAATGAGCAGTTCTTC. Translated: CASEDRGGGNEQFF.

In the case of this clonotype: One end of the junction varies from germline; a read error may be responsible. The rearrangement joins TRBV2 to TRBJ2-6; D may correspond to TRBD1 or TRBD2 (5 bases each). This CDR3 spans 17 amino acids. Germline V lookup: CDR1 SNHLY, CDR2 FYNNEI. The DNA for the CDR3 is TGTGCCAGCAGTGGTTCCAGGGCGGCTACCGGGGCCAACGGCCTGACTTTC. Translating gives CASSGSRAATGANGLTF.

This clonotype was counted only a few times. The V gene is TRBV4-2, the J gene TRBJ1-2; no clear D. The germline CDR1 and CDR2 sequences are LGHNA and YNFKEQ. V was trimmed by 0 bases and J by 0 bases, leaving 8 bases between them. CDR3 size: 15 residues. The CDR3 protein is CASSQDADTNYGYTF. DNA of the CDR3: TGTGCCAGCAGCCAAGATGCCGATACTAACTATGGCTACACCTTC.

This clonotype was counted a few times. The chain carries TRBV5-1 and TRBJ2-2; TRBD2 is a possible D gene (5 bases). V lost 0 bases, J lost 3 bases, and 9 bases lay in between. This CDR3 region has 15 residues. From germline, CDR1 is SGHRS and CDR2 YFSETQ. The CDR3 nucleotides read TGCGCCAGCAGCTTGGATGGCGGGTACACCGGGGAGCTGTTTTTT. It specifies CASSLDGGYTGELFF. The full variable domain, completed using reference TRBV5-1 and TRBJ2-2, is KAGVTQTPRYLIKTRGQQVTLSCSPISGHRSVSWYQQTPGQGLQFLFEYFSETQRNKGNFPGRFSGRQFSNSRSEMNVSTLELGDSALYLCASSLDGGYTGELFFGEGSRLTVL.

This chain links TRBV7-9 with TRBJ2-1; D remains ambiguous. Germline assignment: CDR1 SEHNR and CDR2 FQNEAQ (reference sequence). Between the trimmed V and J ends, which lost 1 base and 0 bases, there was a span of 7 bases. The CDR3 loop spans 15 amino acids. The CDR3 coding sequence is TGTGCCAGCAGCTTAGGGGTCATCTCCTACAATGAGCAGTTCTTC. Protein product: CASSLGVISYNEQFF. The whole variable domain, remainder taken from reference TRBV7-9 and TRBJ2-1, is DTGVSQNPRHKITKRGQNVTFRCDPISEHNRLYWYRQTLGQGPEFLTYFQNEAQLEKSRLLSDRFSAERPKGSFSTLEIQRTEQGDSAMYLCASSLGVISYNEQFFGPGTRLTVL.